This T cell receptor (beta chain) derives from a study of cytomegalovirus exposure and HLA in healthy donors. Whole-study context: The approximately 120 validation repertoires were reported in a later analysis to have been generated on the same platform as the roughly 680 first-cohort repertoires. Study-level points and caveats: The study flagged around 150 TCR beta chains as cytomegalovirus-associated.

Clones were sequenced by immunoSEQ multiplex PCR, and TCRdb holds only the in-frame ones, with some missing. Of fewer than 75,000 clones listed, approximately 94% were seen once; the top ten hold roughly 2%. This clone appeared once. Antigen unknown. The CDR3 consists of 17 residues. Germline loops: CDR1 SGHVS, CDR2 FNYEAQ. Trimming took 5 bases from V and 5 from J, leaving 23 bases between them. The clonotype comes from a woman in her late teens or twenties in good health and CMV-seropositive. Material: PBMCs. V usage is TRBV7-6 and J usage is TRBJ2-3; the D gene is possibly TRBD2 (5 bases). CDR3: CASSQTPLDYTRDTQYF. The CDR3 nucleotides are TGTGCCAGCAGCCAGACCCCCCTCGACTATACTAGAGATACGCAGTATTTT. Variable domain in full (rest from reference TRBV7-6 and TRBJ2-3): GAGVSQSPRYKVTKRGQDVALRCDPISGHVSLYWYRQALGQGPEFLTYFNYEAQQDKSGLPNDRFSAERPEGSISTLTIQRTEQRDSAMYRCASSQTPLDYTRDTQYFGPGTRLTVL.